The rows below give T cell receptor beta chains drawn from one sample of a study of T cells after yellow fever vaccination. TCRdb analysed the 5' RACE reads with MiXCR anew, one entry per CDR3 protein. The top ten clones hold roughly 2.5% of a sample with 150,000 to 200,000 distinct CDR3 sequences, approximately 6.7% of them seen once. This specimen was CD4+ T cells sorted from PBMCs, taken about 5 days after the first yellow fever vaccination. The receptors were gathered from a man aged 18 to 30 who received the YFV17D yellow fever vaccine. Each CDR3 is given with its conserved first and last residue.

CASSHGKDYNYGYTF	TRBV4-1
CASSQRVLAGGTQYF	TRBV4-3
CASSRRTSGANVLTF	TRBV12-3/TRBV12-4
CASSLTGGYTF	TRBV5-4
CASSRPLGGPSSGANVLTF	TRBV6-2/TRBV6-3
CASSETPNTEAFF	TRBV7-7
CSVEVESRGTQYF	TRBV29-1
CASSMRPGLPSYNEQFF	TRBV19
CASSQDRGEETQYF	TRBV4-1
CASSSAGLNTEALF	TRBV5-1
CASSATGYEQYF	TRBV9
CASSLRGATYNEQFF	TRBV5-1
CATSDRGQGRQETQYF	TRBV24-1
CASSSLQIMNTEAFF	TRBV5-5
CASSLTAGGELFF	TRBV7-3
CASSQDGLGGPRTQYF	TRBV4-3
CACSLPALGSGGDNEQFF	TRBV4-3
CASTAESFSTDTQYF	TRBV2
CASSEFQGANTEAFF	TRBV25-1
CASSLNTVRTEAFF	TRBV7-9
CASRAKLHMNTEAFF	TRBV6-1
CASSPHGGGGVGEQFF	TRBV7-3
CASEDSPILYGYTF	TRBV5-1
CASSFSGGPGQETQYF	TRBV7-9
CASSVRGGRTDTQYF	TRBV9
CATLPLLGTKETQYF	TRBV7-2
CASLRDIQETQYF	TRBV7-9
CASSLFPGDAEAFF	TRBV12-3/TRBV12-4
CATRSTGLGVTGELFF	TRBV15
CASSSGNGGGGSTDTQYF	TRBV5-1
CASSPGHVTGELFF	TRBV5-1
CASRQWGEQFF	TRBV6-1
CASSRLALGDEQFF	TRBV3-1
CASSTGKGGGYTF	TRBV7-3
CASSIPGSQPDTQYF	TRBV19
CASSVAGTGSGTQYF	TRBV28
CPRMGRTDTQYF	TRBV6-5
CASSPAGRSQLEQFF	TRBV9
CASSQDVRDHSSPLHF	TRBV4-1
CSASTGNNSPLHF	TRBV20-1
CATSRAANSPLHF	TRBV15
CASSAPGRGYTF	TRBV4-3
CASSYMVEQYF	TRBV6-2/TRBV6-3
CASSLEQVYNSPLHF	TRBV5-1
CASSPADTYGYTF	TRBV6-5